The rows below give T cell receptor beta chains drawn from one sample of a study of T cells in Graves' hyperthyroidism and ophthalmopathy. Via MiXCR, TCRdb re-called the multiplex PCR reads, giving one row per CDR3 protein. The table includes 530,000 or so distinct CDR3 sequences, around 45% detected once. The sequencing input was peripheral blood or thyroid tissue (not recorded which). These receptor sequences come from a woman under 30 with Graves' hyperthyroidism. Both conserved end residues are part of each CDR3.

>14|TRBV6-5|TRBJ2-7
CASSQRLAGGEQYF
>16|TRBV14|TRBJ1-2
CASSQDGTGAGYGYTF
>17|TRBV7-3|TRBJ2-5
CASSPSQGGDYEETQYF
>16|TRBV9|TRBJ1-1
CASSVGSRDRNTEAFF
>17|TRBV11-2|TRBJ2-7
CASSPERLLESAYEQYF
>15|TRBV7-2|TRBJ1-1
CASSSGSGANVLTFF
>12|TRBV29-1|TRBJ1-1
CSVGTMFTEAFF
>15|TRBV7-2|TRBJ1-1
CASSLGGQPNTEAFF
>14|TRBV5-1|TRBJ2-7
CASSLQIANTEQYF
>14|TRBV6-5|TRBJ1-3
CASTKGGRGNTIYF
>14|TRBV15|TRBJ2-7
CATSRTDRSYEQYF
>17|TRBV7-3|TRBJ2-5
CASSSGLAGGVQETQYF
>13|TRBV6-2/TRBV6-3|TRBJ1-1
CASSYLAGTEAFF
>16|TRBV15|TRBJ2-7
CATSSSTSGKLGEQYF
>14|TRBV7-9|TRBJ2-7
CASSQGGLAYEQYF
>16|TRBV12-3/TRBV12-4|TRBJ2-7
CASSLGLSGSNYEQYF
>17|TRBV24-1|TRBJ2-5
CATSDFGRGGRLETQYF
>13|TRBV15|TRBJ1-2
CATSRDRAHGYTF
>14|TRBV20-1|TRBJ1-1
CSAGWIRVDTEAFF
>22|TRBV7-6|TRBJ2-7
CASSPGLGAEDRALLRDYEQYF
>14|TRBV27|TRBJ2-2
CASSFGGPTGELFF
>14|TRBV6-1|TRBJ2-5
CASTLTGLEETQYF
>15|TRBV5-1|TRBJ1-1
CASSWGATRYTEAFF
>15|TRBV12-3/TRBV12-4|TRBJ1-4
CASRTGTRGVGKLFF
>14|TRBV10-3|TRBJ2-7
CAISETRDTYEQYF
>16|TRBV9|TRBJ1-6
CASSADSEFYNSPLHF